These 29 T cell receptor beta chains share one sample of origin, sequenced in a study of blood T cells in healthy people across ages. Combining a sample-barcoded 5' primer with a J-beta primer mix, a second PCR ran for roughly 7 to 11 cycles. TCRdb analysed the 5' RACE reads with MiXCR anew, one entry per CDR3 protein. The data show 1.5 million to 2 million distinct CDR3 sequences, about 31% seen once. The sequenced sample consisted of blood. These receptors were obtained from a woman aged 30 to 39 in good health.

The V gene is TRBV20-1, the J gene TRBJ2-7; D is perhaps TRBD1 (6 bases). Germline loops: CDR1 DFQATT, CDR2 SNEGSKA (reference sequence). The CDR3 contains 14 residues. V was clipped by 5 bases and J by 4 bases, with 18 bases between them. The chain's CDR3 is CSASGTTEVYEQYF. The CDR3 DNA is TGCAGTGCTTCCGGGACAACGGAGGTGTACGAGCAGTACTTC.

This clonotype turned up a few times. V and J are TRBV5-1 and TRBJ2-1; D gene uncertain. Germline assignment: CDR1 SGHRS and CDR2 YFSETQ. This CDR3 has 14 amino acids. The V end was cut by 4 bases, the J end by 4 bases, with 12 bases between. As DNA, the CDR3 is TGCGCCAGCAGCCCCGAGGCTGCTTACAATGAGCAGTTCTTC. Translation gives CASSPEAAYNEQFF.

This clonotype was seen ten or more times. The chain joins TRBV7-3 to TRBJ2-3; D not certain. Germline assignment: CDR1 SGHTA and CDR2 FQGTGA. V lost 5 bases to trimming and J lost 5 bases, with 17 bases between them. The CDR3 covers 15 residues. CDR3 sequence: CASSPEPGAGDTQYF. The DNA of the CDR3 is TGTGCCAGCAGCCCCGAGCCCGGAGCAGGAGATACGCAGTATTTT.

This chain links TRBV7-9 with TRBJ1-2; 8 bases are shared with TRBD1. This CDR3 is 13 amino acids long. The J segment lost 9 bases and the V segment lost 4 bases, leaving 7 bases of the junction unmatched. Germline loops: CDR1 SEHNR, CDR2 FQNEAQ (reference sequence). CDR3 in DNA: TGTGCCAGCAGCTCTCAGGGGGCAGGAAGCTACACCTTC. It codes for CASSSQGAGSYTF.

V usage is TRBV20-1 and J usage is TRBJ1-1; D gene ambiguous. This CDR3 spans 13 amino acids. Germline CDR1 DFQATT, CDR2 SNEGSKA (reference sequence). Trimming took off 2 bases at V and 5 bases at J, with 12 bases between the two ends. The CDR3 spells CSARHPAATEAFF. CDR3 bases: TGCAGTGCTAGACATCCTGCTGCGACTGAAGCTTTCTTT.

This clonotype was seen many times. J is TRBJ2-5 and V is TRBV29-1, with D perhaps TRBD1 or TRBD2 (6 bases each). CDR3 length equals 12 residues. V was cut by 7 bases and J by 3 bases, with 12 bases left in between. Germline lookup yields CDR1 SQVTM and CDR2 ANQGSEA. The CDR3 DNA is TGCAGCGCCGGGGGCGCGGAAGAGACCCAGTACTTC. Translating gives CSAGGAEETQYF.

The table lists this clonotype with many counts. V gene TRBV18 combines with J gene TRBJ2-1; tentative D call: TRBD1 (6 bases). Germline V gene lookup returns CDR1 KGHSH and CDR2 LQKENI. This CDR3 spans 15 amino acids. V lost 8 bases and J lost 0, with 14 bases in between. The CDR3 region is CASSPQGSSYNEQFF. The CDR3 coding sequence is TGTGCCAGCAGCCCACAGGGTAGCTCCTACAATGAGCAGTTCTTC.

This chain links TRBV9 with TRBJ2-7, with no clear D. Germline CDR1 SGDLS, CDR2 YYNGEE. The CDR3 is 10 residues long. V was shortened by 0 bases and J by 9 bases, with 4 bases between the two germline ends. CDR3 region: CASSVVVQYF. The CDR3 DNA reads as TGTGCCAGCAGCGTAGTCGTGCAGTACTTC.

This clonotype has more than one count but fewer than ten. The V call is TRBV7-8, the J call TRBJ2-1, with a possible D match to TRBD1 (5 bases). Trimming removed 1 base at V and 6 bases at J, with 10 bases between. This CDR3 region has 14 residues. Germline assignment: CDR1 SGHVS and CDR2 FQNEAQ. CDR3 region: CASSLVPTANEQFF. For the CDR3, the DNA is TGTGCCAGCAGCTTAGTTCCGACAGCCAATGAGCAGTTCTTC.

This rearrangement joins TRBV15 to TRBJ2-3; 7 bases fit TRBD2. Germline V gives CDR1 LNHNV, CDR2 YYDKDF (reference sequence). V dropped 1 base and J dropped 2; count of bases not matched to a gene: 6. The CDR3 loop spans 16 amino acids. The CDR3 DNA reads TGTGCCACCAGCAGAGGGGAGCTAGCGGACACAGATACGCAGTATTTT. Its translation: CATSRGELADTDTQYF.

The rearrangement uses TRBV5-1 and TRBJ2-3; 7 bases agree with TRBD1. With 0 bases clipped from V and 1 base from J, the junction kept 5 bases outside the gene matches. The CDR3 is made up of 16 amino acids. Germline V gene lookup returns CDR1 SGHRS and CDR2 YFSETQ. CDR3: CASSLAQGVGTDTQYF. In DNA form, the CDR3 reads TGCGCCAGCAGCTTGGCCCAGGGGGTAGGCACAGATACGCAGTATTTT.

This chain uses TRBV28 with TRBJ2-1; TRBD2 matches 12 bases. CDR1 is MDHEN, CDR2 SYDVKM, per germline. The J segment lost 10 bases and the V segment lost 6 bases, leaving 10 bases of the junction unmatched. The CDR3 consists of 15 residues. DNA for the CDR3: TGTGCCAGCAGCACTAGCGGGAGGAGTTCTGGGGAGCAGTTCTTC. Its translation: CASSTSGRSSGEQFF. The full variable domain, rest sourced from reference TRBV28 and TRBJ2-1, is DVKVTQSSRYLVKRTGEKVFLECVQDMDHENMFWYRQDPGLGLRLIYFSYDVKMKEKGDIPEGYSVSREKKERFSLILESASTNQTSMYLCASSTSGRSSGEQFFGPGTRLTVL.

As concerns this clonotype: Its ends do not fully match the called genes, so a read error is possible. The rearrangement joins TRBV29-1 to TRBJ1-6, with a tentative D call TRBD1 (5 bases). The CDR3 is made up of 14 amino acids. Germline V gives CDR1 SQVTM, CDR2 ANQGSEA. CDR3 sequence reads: CSANSIEGHSPPHF. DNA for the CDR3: TGCAGCGCGAACAGTATCGAGGGGCATTCACCCCCCCACTTT.

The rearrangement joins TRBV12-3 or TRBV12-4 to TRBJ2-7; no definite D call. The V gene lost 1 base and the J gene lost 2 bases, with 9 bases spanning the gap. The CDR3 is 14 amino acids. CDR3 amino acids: CASSLGYTPYEQYF. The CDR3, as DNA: TGTGCCAGCAGTTTAGGCTATACCCCCTACGAGCAGTACTTC.

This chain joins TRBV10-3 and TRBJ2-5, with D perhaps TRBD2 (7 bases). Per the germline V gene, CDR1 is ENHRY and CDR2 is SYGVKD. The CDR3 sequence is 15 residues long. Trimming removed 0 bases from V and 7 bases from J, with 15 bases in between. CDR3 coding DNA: TGTGCCATCAGTGAGTCCAGCGCGGGGGCGAGGACCCAGTACTTC. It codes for CAISESSAGARTQYF.

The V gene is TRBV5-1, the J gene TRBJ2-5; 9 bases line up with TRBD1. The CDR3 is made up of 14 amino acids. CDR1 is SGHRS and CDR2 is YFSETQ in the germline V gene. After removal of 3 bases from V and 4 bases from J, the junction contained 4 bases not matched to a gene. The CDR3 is CASSSDRGVETQYF. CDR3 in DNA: TGCGCCAGCAGCTCGGACAGGGGAGTAGAGACCCAGTACTTC.

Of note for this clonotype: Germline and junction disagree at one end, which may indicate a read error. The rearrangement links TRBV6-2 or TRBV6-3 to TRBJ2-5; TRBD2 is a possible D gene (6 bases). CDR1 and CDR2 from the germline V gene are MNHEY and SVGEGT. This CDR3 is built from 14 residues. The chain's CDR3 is CAGSYRTNEETQYF. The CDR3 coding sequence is TGTGCCGGCAGTTACCGGACTAACGAAGAGACCCAGTACTTC.

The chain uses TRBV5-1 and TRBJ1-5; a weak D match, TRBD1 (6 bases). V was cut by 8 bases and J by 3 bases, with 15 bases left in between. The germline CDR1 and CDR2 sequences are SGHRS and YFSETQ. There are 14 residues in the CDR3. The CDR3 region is CASSTGTNNQPQHF. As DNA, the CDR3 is TGCGCCAGTAGTACCGGGACAAACAATCAGCCCCAGCATTTT.

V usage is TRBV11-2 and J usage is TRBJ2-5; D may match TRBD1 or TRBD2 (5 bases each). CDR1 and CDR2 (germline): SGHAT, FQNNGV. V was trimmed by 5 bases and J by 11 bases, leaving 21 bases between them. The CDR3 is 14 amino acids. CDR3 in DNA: TGTGCCAGCAGCACTTTCGTCGGGACGGGTGAGCAGTACTTC. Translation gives CASSTFVGTGEQYF.

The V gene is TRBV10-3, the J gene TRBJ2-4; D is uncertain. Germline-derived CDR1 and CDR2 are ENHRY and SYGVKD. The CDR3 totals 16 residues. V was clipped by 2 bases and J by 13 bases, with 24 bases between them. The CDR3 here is CAISELTVDDSYGQYF. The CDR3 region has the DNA TGTGCCATCAGTGAGCTGACGGTCGATGACTCCTACGGGCAGTACTTC.

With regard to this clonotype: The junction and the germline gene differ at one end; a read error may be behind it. The CDR3: CAGRARDSTDTQYF. CDR3 DNA sequence: TGTGCCGGCAGGGCCAGGGACTCAACAGATACGCAGTATTTT. The genes are TRBV27 and TRBJ2-3, with a tentative D call TRBD2 (6 bases). The CDR3 extends over 14 amino acids. Germline loops: CDR1 MNHEY, CDR2 SMNVEV (reference sequence).

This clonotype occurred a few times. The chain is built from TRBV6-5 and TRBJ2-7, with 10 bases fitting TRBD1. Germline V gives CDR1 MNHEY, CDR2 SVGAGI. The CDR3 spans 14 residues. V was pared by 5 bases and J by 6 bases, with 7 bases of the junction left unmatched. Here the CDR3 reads CASSREDRGGEQYF. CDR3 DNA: TGTGCCAGCAGTAGAGAGGACAGGGGGGGCGAGCAGTACTTC.

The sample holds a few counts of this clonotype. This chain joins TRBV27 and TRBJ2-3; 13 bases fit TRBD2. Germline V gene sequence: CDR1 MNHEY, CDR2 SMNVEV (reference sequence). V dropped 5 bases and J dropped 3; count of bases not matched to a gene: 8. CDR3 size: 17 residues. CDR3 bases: TGTGCCAGCAGTCCCTGGACTAGCGGGAGTTTGACAGATACGCAGTATTTT. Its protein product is CASSPWTSGSLTDTQYF.

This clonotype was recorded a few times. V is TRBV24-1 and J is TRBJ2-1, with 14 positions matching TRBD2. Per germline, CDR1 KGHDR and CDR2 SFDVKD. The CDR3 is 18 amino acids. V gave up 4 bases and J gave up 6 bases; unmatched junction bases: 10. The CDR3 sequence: CATSELGTSGRDGNEQFF. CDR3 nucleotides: TGTGCCACCAGTGAGCTCGGGACTAGCGGGAGAGATGGCAATGAGCAGTTCTTC.

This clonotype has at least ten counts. The CDR3 reads CASSQGNKRGEQYF. CDR3 nucleotides: TGTGCCAGCAGCCAAGGGAATAAGCGGGGGGAGCAGTACTTC. The genes are TRBV3-1 and TRBJ2-7, with 8 bases aligning to TRBD2. The V gene's germline CDR1 is LGHDT and CDR2 YNNKEL (reference sequence). CDR3 length: 14 residues. With 1 base clipped from V and 7 bases from J, the junction kept 6 bases outside the gene matches.

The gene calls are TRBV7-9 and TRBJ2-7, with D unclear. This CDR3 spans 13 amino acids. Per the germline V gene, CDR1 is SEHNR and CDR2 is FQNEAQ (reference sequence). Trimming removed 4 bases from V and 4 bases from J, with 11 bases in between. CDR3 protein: CASSSEVGYEQYF. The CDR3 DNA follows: TGTGCCAGCAGCTCCGAGGTGGGTTACGAGCAGTACTTC.

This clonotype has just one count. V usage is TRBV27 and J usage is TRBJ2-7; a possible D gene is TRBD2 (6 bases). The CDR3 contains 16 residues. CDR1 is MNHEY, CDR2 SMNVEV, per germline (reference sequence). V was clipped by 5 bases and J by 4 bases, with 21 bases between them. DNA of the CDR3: TGTGCCAGCAGTCTCAATCCCGGGCCCGCGGGATACGAGCAGTACTTC. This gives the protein CASSLNPGPAGYEQYF.

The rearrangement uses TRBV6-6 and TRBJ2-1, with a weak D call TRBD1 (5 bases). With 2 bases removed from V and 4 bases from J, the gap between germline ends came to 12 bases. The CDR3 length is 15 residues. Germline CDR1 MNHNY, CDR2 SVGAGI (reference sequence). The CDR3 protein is CASSYGAKRYNEQFF. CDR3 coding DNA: TGTGCCAGCAGTTACGGGGCCAAAAGATACAATGAGCAGTTCTTC.

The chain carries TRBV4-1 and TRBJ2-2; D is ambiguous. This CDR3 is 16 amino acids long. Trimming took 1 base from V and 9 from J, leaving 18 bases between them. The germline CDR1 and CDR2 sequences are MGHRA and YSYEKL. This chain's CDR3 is CASSQADGPVDRELFF. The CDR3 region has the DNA TGCGCCAGCAGCCAAGCTGATGGGCCGGTTGACCGGGAGCTGTTTTTT.